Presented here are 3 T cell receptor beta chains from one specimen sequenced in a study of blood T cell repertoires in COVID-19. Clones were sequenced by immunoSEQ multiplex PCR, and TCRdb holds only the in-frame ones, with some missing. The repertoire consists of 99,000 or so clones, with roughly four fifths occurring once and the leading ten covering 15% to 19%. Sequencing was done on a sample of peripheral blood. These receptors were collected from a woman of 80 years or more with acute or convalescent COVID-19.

CDR3 nucleotides: TGTGCCAGCAGCCTGCAGGGTTTTGAGACCCAGTACTTC. It specifies CASSLQGFETQYF. The rearrangement links TRBV9 to TRBJ2-5, with a possible D match to TRBD1 (5 bases). The germline V and J ends were trimmed by 4 bases and 5 bases, with 12 bases remaining between them. Germline V gene lookup returns CDR1 SGDLS and CDR2 YYNGEE. The CDR3 covers 13 residues.

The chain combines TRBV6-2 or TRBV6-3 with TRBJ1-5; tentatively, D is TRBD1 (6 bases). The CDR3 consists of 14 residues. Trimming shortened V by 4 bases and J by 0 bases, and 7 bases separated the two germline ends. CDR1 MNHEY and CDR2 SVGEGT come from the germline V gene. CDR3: CASSLQGSNQPQHF. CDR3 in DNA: TGTGCCAGCAGTTTACAGGGTAGCAATCAGCCCCAGCATTTT.

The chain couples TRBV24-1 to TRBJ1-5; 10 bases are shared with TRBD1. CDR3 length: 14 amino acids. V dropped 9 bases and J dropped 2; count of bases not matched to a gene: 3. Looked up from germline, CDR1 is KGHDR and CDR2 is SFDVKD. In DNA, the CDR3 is TGTGCCACCTCCGGGACAGGGGGCAATCAGCCCCAGCATTTT. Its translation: CATSGTGGNQPQHF.